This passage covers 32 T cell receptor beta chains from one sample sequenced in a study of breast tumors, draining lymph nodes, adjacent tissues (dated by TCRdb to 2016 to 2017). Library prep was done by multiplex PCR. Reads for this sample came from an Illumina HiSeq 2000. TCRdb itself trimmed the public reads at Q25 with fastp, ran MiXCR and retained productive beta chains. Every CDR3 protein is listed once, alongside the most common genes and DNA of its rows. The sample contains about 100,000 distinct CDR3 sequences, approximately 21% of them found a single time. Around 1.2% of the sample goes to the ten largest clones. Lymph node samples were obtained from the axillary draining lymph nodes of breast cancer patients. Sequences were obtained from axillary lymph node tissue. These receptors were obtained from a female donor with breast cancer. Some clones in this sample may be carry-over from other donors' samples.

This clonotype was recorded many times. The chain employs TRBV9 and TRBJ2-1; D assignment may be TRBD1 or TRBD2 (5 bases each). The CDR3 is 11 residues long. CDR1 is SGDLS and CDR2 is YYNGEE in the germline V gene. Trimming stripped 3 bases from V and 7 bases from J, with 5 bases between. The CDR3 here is CASSGGNEQFF. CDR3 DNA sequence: TGTGCCAGCAGCGGGGGGAATGAGCAGTTCTTC. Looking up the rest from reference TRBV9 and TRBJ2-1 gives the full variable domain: DSGVTQTPKHLITATGQRVTLRCSPRSGDLSVYWYQQSLDQGLQFLIQYYNGEERAKGNILERFSAQQFPDLHSELNLSSLELGDSALYFCASSGGNEQFFGPGTRLTVL.

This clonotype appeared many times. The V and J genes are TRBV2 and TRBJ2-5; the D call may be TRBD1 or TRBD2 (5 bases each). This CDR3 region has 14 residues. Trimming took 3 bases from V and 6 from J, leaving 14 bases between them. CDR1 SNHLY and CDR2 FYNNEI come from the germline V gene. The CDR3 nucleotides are TGTGCCAGCAGTGACCCCCGAGGGGAGCAGACCCAGTACTTC. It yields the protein CASSDPRGEQTQYF. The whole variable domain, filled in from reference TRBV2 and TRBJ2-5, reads EPEVTQTPSHQVTQMGQEVILRCVPISNHLYFYWYRQILGQKVEFLVSFYNNEISEKSEIFDDQFSVERPDGSNFTLKIRSTKLEDSAMYFCASSDPRGEQTQYFGPGTRLLVL.

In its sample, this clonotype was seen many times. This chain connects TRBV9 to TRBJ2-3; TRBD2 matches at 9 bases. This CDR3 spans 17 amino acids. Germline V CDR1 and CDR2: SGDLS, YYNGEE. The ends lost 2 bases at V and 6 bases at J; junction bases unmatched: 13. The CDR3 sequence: CASSVPTSGGTEDTQYF. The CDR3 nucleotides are TGTGCCAGCAGCGTCCCCACCAGCGGGGGGACTGAGGATACGCAGTATTTT. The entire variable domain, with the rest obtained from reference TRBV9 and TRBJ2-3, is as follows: DSGVTQTPKHLITATGQRVTLRCSPRSGDLSVYWYQQSLDQGLQFLIQYYNGEERAKGNILERFSAQQFPDLHSELNLSSLELGDSALYFCASSVPTSGGTEDTQYFGPGTRLTVL.

The CDR3 coding sequence is TGTGCCAGCAGTTTCAGTCAGAACACTGAAGCTTTCTTT. It codes for CASSFSQNTEAFF. The J gene is TRBJ1-1, the V gene TRBV28; D gene unclear. The germline V gene encodes CDR1 MDHEN and CDR2 SYDVKM. The CDR3 extends over 13 amino acids. The ends were cut back, 3 bases at V and 1 base at J, with 6 bases in the middle.

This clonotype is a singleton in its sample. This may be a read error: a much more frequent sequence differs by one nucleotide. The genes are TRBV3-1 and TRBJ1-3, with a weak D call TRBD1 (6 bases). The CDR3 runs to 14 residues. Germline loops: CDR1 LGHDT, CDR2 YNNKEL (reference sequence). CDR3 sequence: CASSQGGAGNAIYF. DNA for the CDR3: TGTGCCAGCAGCCAGGGGGGGGCAGGAAACGCCATATATTTT.

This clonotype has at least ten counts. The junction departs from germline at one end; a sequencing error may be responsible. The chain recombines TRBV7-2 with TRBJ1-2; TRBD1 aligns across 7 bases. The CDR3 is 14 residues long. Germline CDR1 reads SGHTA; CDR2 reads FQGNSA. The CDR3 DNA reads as TGTGCCAGCAGCCCGCGTCCCGGGACAGTCGGACAGTTTTTC. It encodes CASSPRPGTVGQFF.

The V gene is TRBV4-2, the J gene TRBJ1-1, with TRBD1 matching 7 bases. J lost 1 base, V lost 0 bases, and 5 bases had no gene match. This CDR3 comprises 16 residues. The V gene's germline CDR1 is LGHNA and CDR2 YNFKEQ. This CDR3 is CASSQDRAGGNTEAFF. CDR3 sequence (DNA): TGTGCCAGCAGCCAAGATCGGGCAGGGGGGAACACTGAAGCTTTCTTT.

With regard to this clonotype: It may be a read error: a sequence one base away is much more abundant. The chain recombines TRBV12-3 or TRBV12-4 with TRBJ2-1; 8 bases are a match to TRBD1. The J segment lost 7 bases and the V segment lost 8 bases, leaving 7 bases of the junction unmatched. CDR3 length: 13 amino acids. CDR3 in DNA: TGTGCCAGCGGTTCGAGACAGGGGAATGAGCAGTTCTTC. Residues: CASGSRQGNEQFF.

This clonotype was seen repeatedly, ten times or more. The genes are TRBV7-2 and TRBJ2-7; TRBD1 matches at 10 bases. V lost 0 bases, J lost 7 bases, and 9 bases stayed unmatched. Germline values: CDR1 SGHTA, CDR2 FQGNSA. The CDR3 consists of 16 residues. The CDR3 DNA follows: TGTGCCAGCAGCTTAGCACCGGGACAGGGGTATTTGGAGCAGTACTTC. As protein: CASSLAPGQGYLEQYF.

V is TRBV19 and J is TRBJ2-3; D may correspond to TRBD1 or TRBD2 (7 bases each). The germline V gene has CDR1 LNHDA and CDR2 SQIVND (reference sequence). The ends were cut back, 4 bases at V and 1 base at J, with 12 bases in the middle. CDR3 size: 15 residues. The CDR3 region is CASSTRGGGTDTQYF. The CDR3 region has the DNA TGTGCCAGTAGTACCAGGGGGGGGGGCACAGATACGCAGTATTTT.

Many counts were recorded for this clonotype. The CDR3 region has the DNA TGCAGCGTTCGTGACACTTCCCCGGGTGGTGAAAAACTGTTTTTT. This codes for CSVRDTSPGGEKLFF. J is TRBJ1-4 and V is TRBV29-1; D not certain. The CDR3 runs 15 residues. Trimming removed 5 bases at V and 7 bases at J, with 20 bases between. The germline V gene has CDR1 SQVTM and CDR2 ANQGSEA.

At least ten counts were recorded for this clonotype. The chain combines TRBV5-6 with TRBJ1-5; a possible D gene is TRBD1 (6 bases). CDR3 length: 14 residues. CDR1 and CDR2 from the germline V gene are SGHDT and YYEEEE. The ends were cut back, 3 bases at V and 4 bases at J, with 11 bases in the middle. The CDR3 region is CASSWGHGNQPQHF. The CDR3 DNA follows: TGTGCCAGCAGCTGGGGACACGGGAATCAGCCCCAGCATTTT.

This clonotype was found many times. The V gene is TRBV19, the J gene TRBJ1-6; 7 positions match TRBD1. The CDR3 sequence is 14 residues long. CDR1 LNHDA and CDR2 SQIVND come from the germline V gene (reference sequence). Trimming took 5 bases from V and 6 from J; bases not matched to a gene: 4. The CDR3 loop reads CASSGRGVNSPLHF. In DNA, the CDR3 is TGTGCCAGTAGTGGCAGGGGGGTTAATTCACCCCTCCACTTT.

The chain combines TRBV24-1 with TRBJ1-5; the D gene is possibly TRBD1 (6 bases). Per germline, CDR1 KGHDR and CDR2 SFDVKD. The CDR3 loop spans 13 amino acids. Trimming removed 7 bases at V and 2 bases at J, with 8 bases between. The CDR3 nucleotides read TGTGCCACCAGGGCAGGGGGCAATCAGCCCCAGCATTTT. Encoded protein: CATRAGGNQPQHF.

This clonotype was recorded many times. The DNA for the CDR3 is TGTGCCAGCAGTCAAACAGGGGATTTTTACGAGCAGTACTTC. As protein: CASSQTGDFYEQYF. The gene calls are TRBV27 and TRBJ2-7, with 7 positions matching TRBD1. Germline assignment: CDR1 MNHEY and CDR2 SMNVEV (reference sequence). The CDR3 covers 14 residues. V was pared by 5 bases and J by 4 bases, with 8 bases of the junction left unmatched.

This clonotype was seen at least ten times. In DNA form, the CDR3 reads TGTGCCAGCAGACCGGGACAGGAAACCAGTAATGAGCAGTTCTTC. Translating it yields CASRPGQETSNEQFF. The chain couples TRBV6-5 to TRBJ2-1; 8 nucleotides agree with TRBD1. V gave up 6 bases and J gave up 7 bases; unmatched junction bases: 11. Germline V gene sequence: CDR1 MNHEY, CDR2 SVGAGI. This CDR3 is 15 amino acids long.

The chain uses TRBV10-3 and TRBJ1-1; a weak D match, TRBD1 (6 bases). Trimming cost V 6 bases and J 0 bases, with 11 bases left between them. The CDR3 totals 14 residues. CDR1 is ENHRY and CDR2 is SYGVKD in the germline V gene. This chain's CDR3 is CAISNRDVNTEAFF. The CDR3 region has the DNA TGTGCCATCAGCAACAGGGATGTGAACACTGAAGCTTTCTTT.

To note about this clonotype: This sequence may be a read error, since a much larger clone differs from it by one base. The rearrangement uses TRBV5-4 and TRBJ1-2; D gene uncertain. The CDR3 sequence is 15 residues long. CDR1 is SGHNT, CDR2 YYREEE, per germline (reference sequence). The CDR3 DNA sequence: TGTGTCAGCAGGAATCAGTTTCCCCTCCCCCATGGCTACACCTTC. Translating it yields CVSRNQFPLPHGYTF.

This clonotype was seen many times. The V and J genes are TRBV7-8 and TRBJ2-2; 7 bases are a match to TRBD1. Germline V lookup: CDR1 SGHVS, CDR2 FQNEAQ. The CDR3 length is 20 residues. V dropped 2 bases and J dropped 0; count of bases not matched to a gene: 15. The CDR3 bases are TGTGCCAGCAGCTTACCTCGAGGGGGCCGGCGCCCCTCGAACACCGGGGAGCTGTTTTTT. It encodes CASSLPRGGRRPSNTGELFF.

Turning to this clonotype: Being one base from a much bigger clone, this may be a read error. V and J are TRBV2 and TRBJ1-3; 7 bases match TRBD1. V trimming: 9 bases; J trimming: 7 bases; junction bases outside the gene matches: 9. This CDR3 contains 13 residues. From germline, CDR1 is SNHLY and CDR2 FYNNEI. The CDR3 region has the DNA TGTGCCAGTGGGACAGCTGCTCTCAACACCATATATTTT. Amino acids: CASGTAALNTIYF.

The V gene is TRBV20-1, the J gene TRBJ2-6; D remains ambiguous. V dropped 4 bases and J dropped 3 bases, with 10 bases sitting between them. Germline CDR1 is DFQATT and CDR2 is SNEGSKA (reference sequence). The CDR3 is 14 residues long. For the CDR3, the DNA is TGCAGTGCTACGAGGCCCGGTGGGGCCAACGTCCTGACTTTC. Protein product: CSATRPGGANVLTF.

CDR3 in DNA: TGTGCCAGCAGTTTATACACCCCAGGGGGTGAAGGAGGCTACACCTTC. It is translated as CASSLYTPGGEGGYTF. The V and J genes are TRBV27 and TRBJ1-2, with 7 bases lining up with TRBD1. Germline loops: CDR1 MNHEY, CDR2 SMNVEV (reference sequence). Trimming at V came to 1 base and at J to 8 bases, leaving 13 bases not matched to a gene. The CDR3 sequence is 16 residues long.

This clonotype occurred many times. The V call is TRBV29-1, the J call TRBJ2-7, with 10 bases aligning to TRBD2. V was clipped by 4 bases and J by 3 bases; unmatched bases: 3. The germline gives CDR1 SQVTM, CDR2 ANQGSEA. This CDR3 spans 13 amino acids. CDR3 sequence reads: CSVGLAGHYEQYF. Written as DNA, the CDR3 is TGCAGCGTTGGACTAGCGGGCCACTACGAGCAGTACTTC.

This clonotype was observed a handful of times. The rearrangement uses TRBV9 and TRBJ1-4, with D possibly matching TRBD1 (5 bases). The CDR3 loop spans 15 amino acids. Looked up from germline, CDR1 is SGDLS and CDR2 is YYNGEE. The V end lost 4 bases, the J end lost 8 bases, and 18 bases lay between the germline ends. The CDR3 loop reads CASSTLDPRGEKLFF. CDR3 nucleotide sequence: TGTGCCAGCAGCACCCTGGACCCCCGGGGGGAAAAACTGTTTTTT.

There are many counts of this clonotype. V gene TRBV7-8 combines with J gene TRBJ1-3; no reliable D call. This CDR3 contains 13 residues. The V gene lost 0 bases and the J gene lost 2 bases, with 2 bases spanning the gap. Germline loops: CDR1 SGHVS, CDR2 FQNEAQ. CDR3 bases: TGTGCCAGCAGCTTAGCGCCTGGAAACACCATATATTTT. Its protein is CASSLAPGNTIYF.

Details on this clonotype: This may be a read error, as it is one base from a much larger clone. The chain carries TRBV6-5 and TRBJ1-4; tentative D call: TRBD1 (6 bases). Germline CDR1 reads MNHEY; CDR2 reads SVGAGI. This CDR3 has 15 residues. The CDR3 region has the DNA TGTGCCAGCAGTTACTCGGGGGCGGCTAATGAAAGACTGTTTTTT. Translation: CASSYSGAANERLFF.

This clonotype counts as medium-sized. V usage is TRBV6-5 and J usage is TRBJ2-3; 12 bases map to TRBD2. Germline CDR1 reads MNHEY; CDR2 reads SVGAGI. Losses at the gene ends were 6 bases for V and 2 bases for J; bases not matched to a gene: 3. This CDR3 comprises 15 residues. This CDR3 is CASRTSGGHTDTQYF. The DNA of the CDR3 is TGTGCCAGCAGGACTAGCGGGGGACACACAGATACGCAGTATTTT.

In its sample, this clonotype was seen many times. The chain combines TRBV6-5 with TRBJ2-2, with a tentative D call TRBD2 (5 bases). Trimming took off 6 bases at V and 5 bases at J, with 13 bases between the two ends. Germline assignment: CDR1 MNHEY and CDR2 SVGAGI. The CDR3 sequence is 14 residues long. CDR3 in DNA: TGTGCCAGCAGAAGGGTCCGAGGGACCGGGGAGCTGTTTTTT. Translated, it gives CASRRVRGTGELFF.

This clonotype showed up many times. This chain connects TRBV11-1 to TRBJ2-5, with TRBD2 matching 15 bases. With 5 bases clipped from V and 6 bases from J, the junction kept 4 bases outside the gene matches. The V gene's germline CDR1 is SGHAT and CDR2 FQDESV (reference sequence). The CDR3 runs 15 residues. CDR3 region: CASSHGTSGRQTQYF. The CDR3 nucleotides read TGTGCCAGCAGCCACGGGACTAGCGGGAGGCAGACCCAGTACTTC. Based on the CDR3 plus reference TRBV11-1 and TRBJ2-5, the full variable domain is EAEVAQSPRYKITEKSQAVAFWCDPISGHATLYWYRQILGQGPELLVQFQDESVVDDSQLPKDRFSAERLKGVDSTLKIQPAELGDSAMYLCASSHGTSGRQTQYFGPGTRLLVL.

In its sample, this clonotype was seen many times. The CDR3 region is CASSLASRYEQYF. The CDR3 DNA is TGCGCCAGCAGCTTGGCATCTCGATACGAGCAGTACTTC. The chain links TRBV5-1 to TRBJ2-7; D unresolved. This CDR3 spans 13 amino acids. V lost 0 bases, J lost 4 bases, and 8 bases lay in between. CDR1 is SGHRS and CDR2 is YFSETQ in the germline V gene.

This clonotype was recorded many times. In DNA form, the CDR3 reads TGCGCCAGCAGTCGAGGAGCGGGGGGCTTCTCCTACAATGAGCAGTTCTTC. It codes for CASSRGAGGFSYNEQFF. V usage is TRBV4-1 and J usage is TRBJ2-1; 9 bases agree with TRBD2. Unmatched junction bases numbered 9, after V lost 6 bases and J lost 0 bases. The germline V gene has CDR1 MGHRA and CDR2 YSYEKL. The CDR3 is 17 amino acids.

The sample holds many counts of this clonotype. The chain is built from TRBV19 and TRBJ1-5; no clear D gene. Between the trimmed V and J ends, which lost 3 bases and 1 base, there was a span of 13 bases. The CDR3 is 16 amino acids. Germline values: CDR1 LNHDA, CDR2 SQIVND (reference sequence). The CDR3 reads CASSMFGVASNQPQHF. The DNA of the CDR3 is TGTGCCAGTAGTATGTTTGGGGTCGCGAGCAATCAGCCCCAGCATTTT.